This TCR beta chain was sequenced for a study of beta chain features in type 1 diabetes. The CDR3 is 18 amino acids. With 4 bases clipped from V and 0 bases from J, the junction kept 12 bases outside the gene matches. Germline V gene sequence: CDR1 SGHTA, CDR2 FQGTGA. As regards this clone: Its antigen is unknown.

Reverse transcription of all isolated RNA meant that expressed TCRB transcripts were sequenced. Sequencing was performed with immunoSEQ multiplex PCR; in TCRdb, only in-frame clones are kept and a portion is missing. This sample has 250,000 to 300,000 clones, with around an eighth found just once. Study conclusions and caveats: TCRB CDR3s were moderately but significantly shorter in Type 1 diabetes patients in all four CD4+ subsets. Unsettled here was the matter of whether HLA type influences TCRB rearrangement.

Input material: naive CD4+ T cells from blood. The sequence was obtained from a man between 25 and 39 years old with type 1 diabetes. The rearrangement uses TRBV7-3 and TRBJ1-1, with 9 bases matching TRBD1. The CDR3: CASSSTGPGTGLNTEAFF. Here the CDR3 DNA reads TGTGCCAGCAGCTCTACCGGTCCCGGGACAGGGCTGAACACTGAAGCTTTCTTT.